This TCR beta chain was sequenced in a study of T cells in Graves' hyperthyroidism and ophthalmopathy (dated by TCRdb to about 2019). A note on the overall study: To identify distinguishing TCR V-J signatures, a discovery cohort of around 100 patients was used, comprising approximately 40 with Graves' ophthalmopathy and some 57 with stable Graves' hyperthyroidism. Prospective prediction of ophthalmopathy was tested in an independent validation cohort of 18 to 20 hyperthyroidism patients and 17 patients who later progressed to ophthalmopathy. The 100 or so discovery patients were randomly split 7:3 into training and test sets. Thyroid tissue and blood T-cell repertoires from roughly six Graves' hyperthyroidism patients were also compared in the study. After sampling, hyperthyroidism patients received methimazole starting at 30 mg daily, and ophthalmopathy patients received high-dose intravenous methylprednisolone. TCR Vbeta CDR3 sequencing of 130 to 150 peripheral blood samples (approximately 44 ophthalmopathy, under 80 hyperthyroidism and approximately 17 progressor patients) is reported in the paper. Overall study outcomes, separate from this receptor: No statistical method was used to fix the sample size in advance, and group allocation was not hidden from the investigators. Ophthalmopathy was separated from stable hyperthyroidism by a 13 V-J signature model, with 85% to 90% sensitivity and approximately 81% specificity obtained in cross-validation and 80%/75% obtained in testing. In validation, the model predicted progression to ophthalmopathy with over 65% sensitivity and 72% to 85% specificity, a median of 6.5 months before onset. Most expanded thyroid clonotypes (frequency above 0.001) were also found in blood, which suggests that blood repertoires may mirror thyroid immune responses.

Concerning this clonotype itself: The specificity of this receptor is unknown. One end of the junction does not line up with germline, which may come from a read error.

The germline V gene (reference sequence) supplies CDR1 SEHNR and CDR2 FQNEAQ. From the cysteine up to the phenylalanine, the CDR3 has a length of 15 residues. The CDR3 DNA has 45 bases and is translated from base 1. Graves' hyperthyroidism was defined as stable when no progression to ophthalmopathy occurred over 18 months of follow-up. Hyperthyroidism patients were aged 18 to 65 years and newly diagnosed, with disease duration of less than 2 months. The study excluded patients with uncontrolled infections, other autoimmune diseases, pregnancy or lactation. Diagnoses relied on clinical symptoms, serum thyroxine and TRAb, thyroid ultrasound and orbital computed tomography. Total RNA was extracted using Trizol reagent, and RNA quality was assessed on an Agilent 2100 Bioanalyzer. TCR beta CDR3 regions were amplified from RNA transcripts. For the first round of RT-PCR on the TCR CDR3, the HTBI primer set was used together with the Qiagen OneStep RT-PCR kit. The libraries were constructed in a second round of multiplex PCR and then size-selected and purified. Libraries were sequenced paired-end with 100 bp reads on an Illumina HiSeq2000. In the original analysis: Raw data were processed with SOAPnuke, discarding reads with adapters, uncalled bases, mean Phred below 15, or no exact constant-primer or identifier match. COPE v1.2.5 was used to merge the high-quality paired reads, and each unique nucleotide sequence was defined as a clonotype. Clonotypes were aligned to IMGT TRBV, TRBD and TRBJ reference segments using MiTCR v1.1. The analysis included only V-J combinations with a frequency above 0.0001, which together covered around 99% of the repertoires. A TCS score was defined as the ratio of F50 (clonal expansion) to E x V (chaos), with BLOSUM62-based TCRdist applied between CDR3 peptides within each V-J. Welch's t-statistics and random forest reduced around 550 V-J features to roughly 13, which were used in a naive Bayes classifier (R e1071). The similarity between thyroid and blood repertoires was quantified using the Morisita-Horn index. The raw public data were reprocessed by TCRdb itself: fastp quality trimming at Q25, MiXCR clonotype calling, in-frame beta chains only. Each CDR3 protein gets just one entry, which takes the most common genes and DNA from the rows behind it. The V and J calls come from TCRdb's annotation, not from the publication. The sample records approximately 500,000 distinct CDR3 sequences, more than 45% of which are singletons. The top ten constitute more than 7.5% of the sample.

The chain uses TRBV7-9 and TRBJ1-2; no D segment can be confidently identified. This receptor was taken from a young woman with Graves' hyperthyroidism. The sample taken for sequencing was peripheral blood or thyroid tissue (not recorded which). The encoded CDR3 is CASSFTRDTQYGHTF. The base sequence is TGTGCCAGCAGCTTCACTAGGGATACGCAGTATGGCCACACCTTC. The reference TRBV7-9 and TRBJ1-2 proteins fill in what lies around the CDR3, so the full variable domain reads DTGVSQNPRHKITKRGQNVTFRCDPISEHNRLYWYRQTLGQGPEFLTYFQNEAQLEKSRLLSDRFSAERPKGSFSTLEIQRTEQGDSAMYLCASSFTRDTQYGHTFGSGTRLTVV.